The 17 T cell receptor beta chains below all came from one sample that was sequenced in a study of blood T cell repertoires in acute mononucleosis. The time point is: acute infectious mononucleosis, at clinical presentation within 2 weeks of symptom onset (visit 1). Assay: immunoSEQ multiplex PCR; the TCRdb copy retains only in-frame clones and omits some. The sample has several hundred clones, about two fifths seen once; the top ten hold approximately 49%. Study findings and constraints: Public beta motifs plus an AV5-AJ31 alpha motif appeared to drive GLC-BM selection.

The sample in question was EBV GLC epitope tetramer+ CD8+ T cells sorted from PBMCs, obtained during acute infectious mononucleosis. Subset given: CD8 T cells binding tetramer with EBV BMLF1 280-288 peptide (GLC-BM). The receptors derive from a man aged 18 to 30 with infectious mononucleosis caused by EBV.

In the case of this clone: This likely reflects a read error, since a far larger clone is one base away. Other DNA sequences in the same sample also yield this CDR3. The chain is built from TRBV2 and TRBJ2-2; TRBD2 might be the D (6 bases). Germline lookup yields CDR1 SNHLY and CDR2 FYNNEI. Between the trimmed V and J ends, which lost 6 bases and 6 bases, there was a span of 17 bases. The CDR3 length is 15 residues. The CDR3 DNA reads TGTGCCAGCAGGGAGGGTCAGATCGCCCCCGGGGAGCTGTTTTTT. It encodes CASREGQIAPGELFF.

The CDR3 spells CASSQTDTQYF. The CDR3 region has the DNA TGTGCCAGCAGCCAAACAGATACGCAGTATTTT. V is TRBV27 and J is TRBJ2-3; no reliable D call. This CDR3 is 11 amino acids long. Germline loops: CDR1 MNHEY, CDR2 SMNVEV (reference sequence). Trimming took 6 bases from V and 3 from J, leaving 4 bases between them.

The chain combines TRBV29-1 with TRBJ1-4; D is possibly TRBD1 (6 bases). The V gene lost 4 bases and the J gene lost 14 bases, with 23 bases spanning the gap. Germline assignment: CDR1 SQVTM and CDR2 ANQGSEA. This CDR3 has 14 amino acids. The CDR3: CSVGAGGTYDNLFF. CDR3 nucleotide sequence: TGCAGCGTTGGCGCCGGGGGCACTTATGATAATCTGTTTTTT.

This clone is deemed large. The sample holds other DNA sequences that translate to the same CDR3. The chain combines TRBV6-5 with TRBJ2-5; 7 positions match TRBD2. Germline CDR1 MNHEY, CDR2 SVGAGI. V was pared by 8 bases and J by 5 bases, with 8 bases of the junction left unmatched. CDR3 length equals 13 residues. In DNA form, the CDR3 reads TGTGCCAGCTCCCCAACTAGCGTGGAGACCCAGTACTTC. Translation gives CASSPTSVETQYF.

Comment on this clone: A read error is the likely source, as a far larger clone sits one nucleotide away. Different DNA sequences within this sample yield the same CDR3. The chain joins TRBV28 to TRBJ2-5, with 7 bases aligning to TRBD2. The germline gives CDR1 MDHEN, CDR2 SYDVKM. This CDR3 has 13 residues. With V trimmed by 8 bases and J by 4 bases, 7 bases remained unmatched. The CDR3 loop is CASSPTSVETQYF. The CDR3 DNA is TGTGCCAGCTCCCCAACTAGCGTAGAGACCCAGTACTTC. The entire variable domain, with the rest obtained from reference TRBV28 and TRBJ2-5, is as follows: DVKVTQSSRYLVKRTGEKVFLECVQDMDHENMFWYRQDPGLGLRLIYFSYDVKMKEKGDIPEGYSVSREKKERFSLILESASTNQTSMYLCASSPTSVETQYFGPGTRLLVL.

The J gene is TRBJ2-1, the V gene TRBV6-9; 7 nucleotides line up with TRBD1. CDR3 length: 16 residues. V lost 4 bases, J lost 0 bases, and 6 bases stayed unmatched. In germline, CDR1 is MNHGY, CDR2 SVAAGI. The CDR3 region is CASSFPRGISYNEQFF. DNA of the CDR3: TGTGCCAGCAGTTTTCCCAGGGGGATCTCCTACAATGAGCAGTTCTTC.

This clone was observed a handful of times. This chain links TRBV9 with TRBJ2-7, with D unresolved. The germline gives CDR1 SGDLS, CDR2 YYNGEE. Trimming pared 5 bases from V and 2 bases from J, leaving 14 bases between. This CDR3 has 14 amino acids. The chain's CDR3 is CASSPRTVAYEQYF. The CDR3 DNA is TGTGCCAGCAGTCCACGGACCGTTGCCTACGAGCAGTACTTC.

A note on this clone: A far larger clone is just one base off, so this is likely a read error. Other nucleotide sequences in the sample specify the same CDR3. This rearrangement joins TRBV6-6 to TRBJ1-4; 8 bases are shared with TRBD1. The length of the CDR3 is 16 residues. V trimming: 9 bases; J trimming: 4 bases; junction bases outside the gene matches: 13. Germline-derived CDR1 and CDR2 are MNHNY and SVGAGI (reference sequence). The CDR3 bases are TGTGCCAGTCGCGCCCCATCGGACAGGGATAATGAAAAACTGTTTTTT. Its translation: CASRAPSDRDNEKLFF.

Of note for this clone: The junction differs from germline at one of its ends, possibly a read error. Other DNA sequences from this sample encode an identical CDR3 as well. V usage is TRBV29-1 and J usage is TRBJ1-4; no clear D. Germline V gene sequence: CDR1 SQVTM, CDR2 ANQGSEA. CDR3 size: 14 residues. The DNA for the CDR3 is TGCAGCGTTGGCGCCGGTGGCACTAATGATAAACTGTTTTTT. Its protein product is CSVGAGGTNDKLFF.

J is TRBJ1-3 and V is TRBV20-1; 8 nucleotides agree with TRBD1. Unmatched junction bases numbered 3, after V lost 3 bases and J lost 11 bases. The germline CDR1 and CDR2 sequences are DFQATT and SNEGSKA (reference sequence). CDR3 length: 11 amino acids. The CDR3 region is CSARDRVAIYF. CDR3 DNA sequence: TGCAGTGCTAGGGACAGGGTTGCCATATATTTT.

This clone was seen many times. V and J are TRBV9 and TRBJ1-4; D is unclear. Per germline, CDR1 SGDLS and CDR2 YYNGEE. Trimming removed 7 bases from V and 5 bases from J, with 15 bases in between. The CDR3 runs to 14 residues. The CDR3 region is CASSPPAWNEKLFF. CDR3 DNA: TGTGCCAGCTCACCACCTGCTTGGAATGAAAAACTGTTTTTT.

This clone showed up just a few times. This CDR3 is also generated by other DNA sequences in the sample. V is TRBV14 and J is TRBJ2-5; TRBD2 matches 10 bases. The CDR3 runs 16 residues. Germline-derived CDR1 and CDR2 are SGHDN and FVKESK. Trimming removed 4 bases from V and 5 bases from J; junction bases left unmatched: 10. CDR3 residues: CASSPRGSGRVETQYF. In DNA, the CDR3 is TGTGCCAGCAGCCCCCGTGGGAGCGGGAGGGTGGAGACCCAGTACTTC.

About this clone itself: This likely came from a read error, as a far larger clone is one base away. This chain's CDR3 is CASSDGQVATNETLFF. CDR3 nucleotides: TGTGCCAGCAGCGACGGACAAGTTGCAACTAATGAAACACTGTTTTTT. The chain employs TRBV9 and TRBJ1-4; tentative D call: TRBD1 (5 bases). Germline V gives CDR1 SGDLS, CDR2 YYNGEE. The CDR3 loop spans 16 amino acids.

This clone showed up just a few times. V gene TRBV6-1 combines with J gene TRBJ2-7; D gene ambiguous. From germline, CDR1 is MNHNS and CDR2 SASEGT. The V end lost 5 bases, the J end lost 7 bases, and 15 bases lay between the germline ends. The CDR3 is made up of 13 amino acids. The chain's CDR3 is CASSLPLSGEQYF. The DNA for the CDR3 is TGTGCCAGCAGTTTACCCCTCAGTGGGGAGCAGTACTTC.

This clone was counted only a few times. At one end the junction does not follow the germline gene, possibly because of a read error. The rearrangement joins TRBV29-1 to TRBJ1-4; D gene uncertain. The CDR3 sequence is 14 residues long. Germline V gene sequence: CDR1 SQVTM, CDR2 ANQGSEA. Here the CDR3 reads CCVGAGGSNEKLFF. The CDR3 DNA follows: TGCTGCGTTGGCGCCGGTGGCTCTAATGAAAAACTGTTTTTT.

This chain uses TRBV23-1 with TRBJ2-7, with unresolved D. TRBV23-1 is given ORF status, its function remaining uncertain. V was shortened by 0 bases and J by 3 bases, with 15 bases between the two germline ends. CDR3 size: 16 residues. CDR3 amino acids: CASSQSIPGPYYEQYF. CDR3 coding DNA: TGCGCCAGCAGTCAATCTATACCAGGTCCTTACTACGAGCAGTACTTC.

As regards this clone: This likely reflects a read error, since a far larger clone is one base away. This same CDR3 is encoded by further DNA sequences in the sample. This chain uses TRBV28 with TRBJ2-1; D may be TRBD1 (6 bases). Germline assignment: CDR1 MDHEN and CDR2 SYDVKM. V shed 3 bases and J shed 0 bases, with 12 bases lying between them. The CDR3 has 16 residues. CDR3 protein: CASSFPRGISYNEQFF. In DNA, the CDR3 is TGTGCCAGCAGTTTTCCCAGGGGTATCTCCTACAATGAGCAGTTCTTC.